This T cell receptor (beta chain) emerged from a study of molecular identifiers for immune sequencing clone quantification. TCRdb used MiXCR to reprocess the PCR reads, holding one entry per CDR3 protein. This table holds about 640,000 distinct CDR3 sequences, 20% found once. This clonotype has ten or more counts. The naive CD8 libraries originated from between roughly 18,000 and 1,000,000 sorted cells and drew on 10%, 30% or 50% RNA. CDR3 length: 14 amino acids. CDR1 and CDR2 (germline): MGHRA, YSYEKL. With 0 bases removed from V and 5 bases from J, the gap between germline ends came to 10 bases. The origin of this receptor is a human donor in good health. Some libraries in this study had Jurkat cell RNA spiked in. Material for sequencing was naive CD8+ T cells from blood, with Jurkat cell RNA spiked in. Regarding subset: FACS-sorted CD8+CD4-CCR7+CD45RA+ naive T cells. The chain uses TRBV4-1 and TRBJ1-1, with D possibly matching TRBD1 (6 bases). The CDR3 loop reads CASSQERGWTEAFF. DNA for the CDR3: TGCGCCAGCAGCCAAGAGAGGGGGTGGACTGAAGCTTTCTTT.